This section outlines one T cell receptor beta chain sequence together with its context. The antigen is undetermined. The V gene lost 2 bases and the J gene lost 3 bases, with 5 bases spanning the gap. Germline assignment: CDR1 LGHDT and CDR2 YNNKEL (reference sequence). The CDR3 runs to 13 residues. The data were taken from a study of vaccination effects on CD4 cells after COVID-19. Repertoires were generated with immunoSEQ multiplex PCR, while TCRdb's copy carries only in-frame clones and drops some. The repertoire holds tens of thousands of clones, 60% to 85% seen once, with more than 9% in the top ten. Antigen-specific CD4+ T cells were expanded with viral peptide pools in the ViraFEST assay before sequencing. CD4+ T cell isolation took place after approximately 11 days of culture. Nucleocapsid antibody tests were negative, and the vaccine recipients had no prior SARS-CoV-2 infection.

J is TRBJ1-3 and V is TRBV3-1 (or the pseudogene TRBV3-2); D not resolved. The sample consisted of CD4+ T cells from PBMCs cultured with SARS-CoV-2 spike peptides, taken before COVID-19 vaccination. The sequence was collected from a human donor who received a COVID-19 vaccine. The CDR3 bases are TGTGCCAGCAGCCAATCTCGTGGAAACACCATATATTTT. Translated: CASSQSRGNTIYF.